A selection of T cell receptor beta chains follows, all from one sample in a study of technical replicates of blood from several donors. Assay: immunoSEQ multiplex PCR; the TCRdb copy retains only in-frame clones and omits some. The sample yields 85,000 to 100,000 clones, about 95% seen once. The sequencing input was T cells isolated from PBMCs. The receptor source for this set is a human donor in good health. CDR3s include the opening cysteine and the closing phenylalanine or tryptophan. D genes are given only for firm matches. The size of a clone is reported for some rows only, either as once, few or many, or as a class for expanded clones.

d_call j_call clone_size v_call cdr3_nt cdr3_aa
- TRBJ2-1 - TRBV30 TGTGCCTGGAAGCCTTACAATGAGCAGTTCTTC CAWKPYNEQFF
- TRBJ2-1 - TRBV29-1 TGCAGCGTTGTGCCTATAGCGTTCAATGAGCAGTTCTTC CSVVPIAFNEQFF
- TRBJ1-3 once TRBV9 TGTGCCAGCAGCTCACGACAAGCCCGGGGAAACACCATATATTTT CASSSRQARGNTIYF
- TRBJ2-5 - TRBV7-7 TGTGCTAGCAGCTTAGCCGTTGGGGGCGAAGAGACCCAGTACTTC CASSLAVGGEETQYF
TRBD2 TRBJ2-1 - TRBV5-6 TGTGCCAGCAGCCCCCAGCGGGGGGGCTTCGATGAGCAGTTCTTC CASSPQRGGFDEQFF
TRBD1 TRBJ1-6 - TRBV6-5 TGTGCCAGCAGACTAAGGGGGCGCGGGTCACCCCTCCACTTT CASRLRGRGSPLHF
TRBD2 TRBJ2-5 - TRBV11-2 TGTGCCAGCAGCTCCGGACTAGGTGGAGAGACCCAGTACTTC CASSSGLGGETQYF
- TRBJ2-2 once TRBV19 TGTGCCAGTAGTATCGGCAGGGTCGGCGGGGAGCTGTTTTTT CASSIGRVGGELFF
- TRBJ1-1 - TRBV18 TGTGCCAGCTCACCCCGACAGGATAACACTGAAGCTTTCTTT CASSPRQDNTEAFF
- TRBJ2-5 - TRBV7-2 TGTGCCAGCAGCCCACAGGGATTTGCAGAGACCCAGTACTTC CASSPQGFAETQYF
TRBD2 TRBJ2-1 - TRBV27 TGTGCCAGCAGTATACGAAGCGGGAACTACAATGAGCAGTTCTTC CASSIRSGNYNEQFF
TRBD1 TRBJ1-5 once TRBV2 TGTGCCAGCGGGCCCGCACGGGGGACAGGGGGCCGCTCGGGAAGCAATCAGCCCCAGCATTTT CASGPARGTGGRSGSNQPQHF
- TRBJ1-4 - TRBV27 TGTGCCAGCAGTTTAAGTCCCGCGGGAACTAATGAAAAACTGTTTTTT CASSLSPAGTNEKLFF
- TRBJ1-3 - TRBV27 TGTGCCAGCAGTCCCTCCGCGGGTGGAAACACCATATATTTT CASSPSAGGNTIYF
TRBD1 TRBJ2-5 - TRBV4-1 TGCGCCAGCAGCCATACCGGGACAGGGGGCGAGACCCAGTACTTC CASSHTGTGGETQYF
- TRBJ1-5 - TRBV2 TGTGCCCGCAGTCAATGGGCAGGGATGGGAAATCAGCCCCAGCATTTT CARSQWAGMGNQPQHF
- TRBJ2-2 - TRBV11-2 TGTGCCAGCAGCTTAGATGCGCTAGCTAGGGCGAACACCGGGGAGCTGTTTTTT CASSLDALARANTGELFF
- TRBJ1-1 - TRBV7-8 TGTGCCAGCAGCTTGGGCGAACAGGGTTTATGGTTCACTGAAGCTTTCTTT CASSLGEQGLWFTEAFF
TRBD2 TRBJ2-1 - TRBV5-1 TGCGCCAGCAGCCCCGAGGGACTAGGCTTATACAATGAGCAGTTCTTC CASSPEGLGLYNEQFF
- TRBJ1-1 - TRBV6-6 TGTGCCAGCAGTTCCAGATGGAACACTGAAGCTTTCTTT CASSSRWNTEAFF
TRBD2 TRBJ2-3 - TRBV11-3 TGTGCCAGCAGCCGTATAGCGGGGGGGCGCACAGATACGCAGTATTTT CASSRIAGGRTDTQYF